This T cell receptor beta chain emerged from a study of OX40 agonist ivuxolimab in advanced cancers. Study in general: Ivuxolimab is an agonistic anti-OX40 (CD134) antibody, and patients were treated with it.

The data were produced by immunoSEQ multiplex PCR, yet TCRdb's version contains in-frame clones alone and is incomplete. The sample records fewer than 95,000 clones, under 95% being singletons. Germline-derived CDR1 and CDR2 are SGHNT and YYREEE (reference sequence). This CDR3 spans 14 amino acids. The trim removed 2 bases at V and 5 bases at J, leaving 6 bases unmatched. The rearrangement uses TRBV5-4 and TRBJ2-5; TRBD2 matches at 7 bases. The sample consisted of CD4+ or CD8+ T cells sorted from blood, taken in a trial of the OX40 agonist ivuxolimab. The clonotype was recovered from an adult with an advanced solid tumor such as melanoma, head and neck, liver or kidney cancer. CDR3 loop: CASSFAGDGETQYF. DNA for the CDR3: TGTGCCAGCAGCTTTGCGGGAGATGGGGAGACCCAGTACTTC.